Listed below are T cell receptor beta chains from one sample, sequenced in a study of T cells in Graves' hyperthyroidism and ophthalmopathy. In TCRdb, the multiplex PCR reads were re-called with MiXCR into one record per CDR3 protein. The sample records approximately 400,000 distinct CDR3 sequences, approximately 17% being singletons. Sequenced sample: blood. The receptor source for this set is a man between 18 and 29 years old with Graves' ophthalmopathy. Each CDR3 is given with its conserved first and last residue. The D gene is left open where the match is weak. Clone size is given for some rows only: seen once, a few or many times, or a class if the clone is expanded.

J gene: TRBJ1-2; D gene: TRBD1; V gene: TRBV5-1; clone size: few; CDR3 protein: CASSWQDPTGQGEDGYTF; CDR3 DNA: TGCGCCAGCAGCTGGCAGGACCCAACCGGACAGGGGGAGGATGGCTACACCTTC
J gene: TRBJ2-3; D gene: TRBD1; V gene: TRBV5-1; clone size: many; CDR3 protein: CASSRTTGGSTDTQYF; CDR3 DNA: TGCGCCAGCAGCAGGACGACAGGGGGCAGCACAGATACGCAGTATTTT
J gene: TRBJ2-7; D gene: TRBD2; V gene: TRBV3-1; clone size: few; CDR3 protein: CASSQDAGRGGEQYF; CDR3 DNA: TGTGCCAGCAGCCAAGATGCCGGGCGGGGGGGCGAGCAGTACTTC
J gene: TRBJ1-2; D gene: TRBD1; V gene: TRBV3-1; clone size: many; CDR3 protein: CASSQQGLDGYTF; CDR3 DNA: TGTGCCAGCAGTCAACAGGGGCTTGATGGCTACACCTTC
J gene: TRBJ1-5; D gene: TRBD1; V gene: TRBV19; clone size: few; CDR3 protein: CASRNGQGINQPQHF; CDR3 DNA: TGTGCCAGTAGGAACGGACAGGGTATAAATCAGCCCCAGCATTTT
J gene: TRBJ2-3; D gene: NA; V gene: TRBV10-3; clone size: NA; CDR3 protein: CAISESFGGGRSDTQYF; CDR3 DNA: TGTGCCATCAGTGAGTCGTTTGGAGGGGGGCGCTCGGATACGCAGTATTTT
J gene: TRBJ1-5; D gene: NA; V gene: TRBV2; clone size: many; CDR3 protein: CASVAVEGRNQPQHF; CDR3 DNA: TGTGCCAGCGTCGCGGTGGAGGGGCGAAATCAGCCCCAGCATTTT
J gene: TRBJ2-5; D gene: TRBD1; V gene: TRBV15; clone size: NA; CDR3 protein: CATSRYRGQETQYF; CDR3 DNA: TGTGCCACCAGCAGATACAGGGGCCAAGAGACCCAGTACTTC
J gene: TRBJ2-2; D gene: NA; V gene: TRBV19; clone size: NA; CDR3 protein: CASSSTDLVTGELFF; CDR3 DNA: TGTGCCAGTAGTTCGACCGACTTGGTTACCGGGGAGCTGTTTTTT
J gene: TRBJ2-3; D gene: NA; V gene: TRBV7-2; clone size: NA; CDR3 protein: CASSLGAATTDTQYF; CDR3 DNA: TGTGCCAGCAGCTTAGGCGCGGCTACCACAGATACGCAGTATTTT
J gene: TRBJ2-1; D gene: TRBD2; V gene: TRBV7-2; clone size: NA; CDR3 protein: CASTEVGGGSYNEQFF; CDR3 DNA: TGTGCCAGCACCGAGGTTGGCGGGGGATCCTACAATGAGCAGTTCTTC
J gene: TRBJ2-7; D gene: TRBD1; V gene: TRBV28; clone size: many; CDR3 protein: CASSLVAQGYHEQYF; CDR3 DNA: TGTGCCAGCAGTTTAGTAGCACAGGGGTACCACGAGCAGTACTTC
J gene: TRBJ2-5; D gene: TRBD1; V gene: TRBV12-3/TRBV12-4; clone size: NA; CDR3 protein: CASSSHRDRGHQETQYF; CDR3 DNA: TGTGCCAGCAGTTCCCACCGGGACAGGGGGCATCAAGAGACCCAGTACTTC
J gene: TRBJ1-1; D gene: NA; V gene: TRBV6-5; clone size: many; CDR3 protein: CASSYPETTEAFF; CDR3 DNA: TGTGCCAGCAGTTACCCCGAGACGACTGAAGCTTTCTTT
J gene: TRBJ2-5; D gene: NA; V gene: TRBV5-1; clone size: few; CDR3 protein: CASSFWTEKETQYF; CDR3 DNA: TGCGCCAGCAGCTTCTGGACAGAAAAAGAGACCCAGTACTTC
J gene: TRBJ1-1; D gene: NA; V gene: TRBV20-1; clone size: NA; CDR3 protein: CRASGGNTEAFF; CDR3 DNA: TGCAGAGCTAGCGGGGGGAACACTGAAGCTTTCTTT
J gene: TRBJ1-1; D gene: TRBD1; V gene: TRBV7-8; clone size: few; CDR3 protein: CASSLATGGTEAFF; CDR3 DNA: TGTGCCAGCAGCTTAGCTACAGGGGGGACTGAAGCTTTCTTT
J gene: TRBJ2-1; D gene: TRBD1; V gene: TRBV5-1; clone size: few; CDR3 protein: CASSLYPGQGYNEQFF; CDR3 DNA: TGCGCCAGCAGCTTGTATCCGGGACAGGGGTACAATGAGCAGTTCTTC
J gene: TRBJ1-5; D gene: TRBD1; V gene: TRBV24-1; clone size: few; CDR3 protein: CATSDRTGGADQPQHF; CDR3 DNA: TGTGCCACCAGTGATCGTACAGGGGGCGCTGATCAGCCCCAGCATTTT
J gene: TRBJ1-1; D gene: NA; V gene: TRBV6-4; clone size: NA; CDR3 protein: CASSYTAGRIFTEAFF; CDR3 DNA: TGTGCCAGCAGTTATACCGCAGGGCGGATCTTCACTGAAGCTTTCTTT
J gene: TRBJ2-1; D gene: NA; V gene: TRBV10-3; clone size: few; CDR3 protein: CAISESRQEQFF; CDR3 DNA: TGTGCCATCAGTGAGTCGCGGCAGGAGCAGTTCTTC
J gene: TRBJ1-1; D gene: TRBD1; V gene: TRBV5-4; clone size: NA; CDR3 protein: CASSLGMRQGGLNTEAFF; CDR3 DNA: TGTGCCAGCAGCCTGGGAATGCGACAGGGGGGATTGAACACTGAAGCTTTCTTT
J gene: TRBJ2-4; D gene: NA; V gene: TRBV25-1; clone size: few; CDR3 protein: CASSEVDKNIQYF; CDR3 DNA: TGTGCCAGCAGTGAAGTGGACAAAAACATTCAGTACTTC
J gene: TRBJ2-2; D gene: NA; V gene: TRBV9; clone size: NA; CDR3 protein: CASSHPGGGGNTGELFF; CDR3 DNA: TGTGCCAGCAGCCACCCAGGCGGAGGCGGGAACACCGGGGAGCTGTTTTTT
J gene: TRBJ1-6; D gene: NA; V gene: TRBV7-9; clone size: NA; CDR3 protein: CASSRSGGYWDNSPLHF; CDR3 DNA: TGTGCCAGCAGCAGAAGTGGGGGCTATTGGGATAATTCACCCCTCCACTTT
J gene: TRBJ2-3; D gene: NA; V gene: TRBV20-1; clone size: many; CDR3 protein: CSAREVNSLTDTQYF; CDR3 DNA: TGCAGTGCTAGAGAAGTGAACAGCCTCACAGATACGCAGTATTTT
J gene: TRBJ2-1; D gene: NA; V gene: TRBV7-3; clone size: NA; CDR3 protein: CASSFDLSSHNEQFF; CDR3 DNA: TGTGCCAGCAGCTTTGATCTTAGCTCCCACAATGAGCAGTTCTTC
J gene: TRBJ2-3; D gene: TRBD2; V gene: TRBV6-1; clone size: many; CDR3 protein: CASREAGGRTDTQYF; CDR3 DNA: TGTGCCAGCAGGGAAGCGGGGGGGCGCACAGATACGCAGTATTTT
J gene: TRBJ2-7; D gene: NA; V gene: TRBV2; clone size: many; CDR3 protein: CASREDGEQYF; CDR3 DNA: TGTGCCAGCAGGGAAGATGGCGAGCAGTACTTC
J gene: TRBJ1-3; D gene: NA; V gene: TRBV7-6; clone size: few; CDR3 protein: CASSLLGPGSGNTIYF; CDR3 DNA: TGTGCCAGCAGCTTATTGGGGCCCGGCTCTGGAAACACCATATATTTT
J gene: TRBJ2-3; D gene: TRBD2; V gene: TRBV11-2; clone size: few; CDR3 protein: CASSRGGFTDTQYF; CDR3 DNA: TGTGCCAGCAGCCGGGGGGGCTTCACAGATACGCAGTATTTT
J gene: TRBJ1-4; D gene: NA; V gene: TRBV7-9; clone size: few; CDR3 protein: CASSRIGTKVKGEKLFF; CDR3 DNA: TGTGCCAGCAGCCGGATTGGGACTAAGGTGAAGGGGGAAAAACTGTTTTTT
J gene: TRBJ2-1; D gene: NA; V gene: TRBV12-3/TRBV12-4; clone size: many; CDR3 protein: CASSIPVNEQFF; CDR3 DNA: TGTGCCAGCAGTATCCCGGTAAATGAGCAGTTCTTC
J gene: TRBJ2-3; D gene: TRBD2; V gene: TRBV2; clone size: NA; CDR3 protein: CASSDLTSGGDTQYF; CDR3 DNA: TGTGCCAGCAGTGATTTGACTAGCGGGGGGGATACGCAGTATTTT
J gene: TRBJ2-5; D gene: TRBD2; V gene: TRBV7-7; clone size: NA; CDR3 protein: CASSLDPSGSMETQYF; CDR3 DNA: TGTGCTAGCAGCTTAGACCCCAGCGGGAGCATGGAGACCCAGTACTTC
J gene: TRBJ2-1; D gene: NA; V gene: TRBV7-8; clone size: many; CDR3 protein: CASTLQELGNEQFF; CDR3 DNA: TGTGCCAGCACCCTACAGGAGTTGGGAAATGAGCAGTTCTTC
J gene: TRBJ2-5; D gene: NA; V gene: TRBV12-3/TRBV12-4; clone size: many; CDR3 protein: CASSTPPDPQYF; CDR3 DNA: TGTGCCAGCAGTACCCCCCCCGACCCCCAGTACTTC
J gene: TRBJ2-5; D gene: NA; V gene: TRBV18; clone size: NA; CDR3 protein: CASHGQPQETQYF; CDR3 DNA: TGTGCCAGCCACGGACAGCCCCAAGAGACCCAGTACTTC
J gene: TRBJ2-2; D gene: NA; V gene: TRBV27; clone size: once; CDR3 protein: CASSYGGLMNTGELFF; CDR3 DNA: TGTGCCAGCAGTTACGGGGGACTCATGAACACCGGGGAGCTGTTTTTT
J gene: TRBJ1-5; D gene: NA; V gene: TRBV19; clone size: NA; CDR3 protein: CASSEGQTYSNQPQHF; CDR3 DNA: TGTGCCAGTAGCGAAGGACAGACGTATAGCAATCAGCCCCAGCATTTT
J gene: TRBJ1-1; D gene: TRBD1; V gene: TRBV12-3/TRBV12-4; clone size: many; CDR3 protein: CASSSQGVSTEAFF; CDR3 DNA: TGTGCCAGCAGCTCCCAGGGGGTGAGCACTGAAGCTTTCTTT
J gene: TRBJ2-3; D gene: TRBD1; V gene: TRBV11-2; clone size: many; CDR3 protein: CASSFAGGADTQYF; CDR3 DNA: TGTGCCAGCAGCTTCGCAGGGGGCGCAGATACGCAGTATTTT
J gene: TRBJ1-4; D gene: TRBD1; V gene: TRBV7-2; clone size: few; CDR3 protein: CASSLVPGGYEKLFF; CDR3 DNA: TGTGCCAGCAGCTTAGTCCCAGGGGGTTATGAAAAACTGTTTTTT
J gene: TRBJ2-2; D gene: NA; V gene: TRBV18; clone size: NA; CDR3 protein: CASSLGPRVQLFF; CDR3 DNA: TGTGCCAGCTCACTCGGCCCCCGTGTGCAGCTGTTTTTT
J gene: TRBJ2-5; D gene: NA; V gene: TRBV12-3/TRBV12-4; clone size: many; CDR3 protein: CASSKGGETQYF; CDR3 DNA: TGTGCCAGCAGTAAGGGAGGAGAGACCCAGTACTTC
J gene: TRBJ2-7; D gene: TRBD1; V gene: TRBV7-3; clone size: NA; CDR3 protein: CASSQTGTGGTGEQYF; CDR3 DNA: TGTGCCAGCAGCCAAACCGGGACAGGGGGCACCGGGGAGCAGTACTTC
J gene: TRBJ1-3; D gene: NA; V gene: TRBV29-1; clone size: few; CDR3 protein: CSVEAGVVGNTIYF; CDR3 DNA: TGCAGCGTTGAAGCAGGGGTGGTTGGAAACACCATATATTTT
J gene: TRBJ1-5; D gene: TRBD1; V gene: TRBV12-3/TRBV12-4; clone size: many; CDR3 protein: CASHSGRGPTRGSQHF; CDR3 DNA: TGTGCCAGCCACTCCGGCAGGGGGCCGACAAGGGGGTCCCAGCATTTT
J gene: TRBJ1-2; D gene: NA; V gene: TRBV10-3; clone size: NA; CDR3 protein: CATGRGDGYTF; CDR3 DNA: TGTGCCACCGGACGGGGGGATGGCTACACCTTC
J gene: TRBJ1-4; D gene: NA; V gene: TRBV20-1; clone size: NA; CDR3 protein: CSAIRTATNEKLFF; CDR3 DNA: TGCAGTGCCATAAGGACAGCCACTAATGAAAAACTGTTTTTT
J gene: TRBJ1-2; D gene: NA; V gene: TRBV5-1; clone size: many; CDR3 protein: CASEGGLGTSYGYTF; CDR3 DNA: TGCGCCAGCGAAGGGGGTCTAGGGACTAGCTATGGCTACACCTTC
J gene: TRBJ2-3; D gene: NA; V gene: TRBV15; clone size: many; CDR3 protein: CATSTETWADTQYF; CDR3 DNA: TGTGCCACCAGCACGGAGACTTGGGCAGATACGCAGTATTTT
J gene: TRBJ2-5; D gene: NA; V gene: TRBV5-6; clone size: few; CDR3 protein: CASQSAPHETQYF; CDR3 DNA: TGTGCCAGCCAGTCCGCCCCCCATGAGACCCAGTACTTC
J gene: TRBJ1-6; D gene: NA; V gene: TRBV28; clone size: NA; CDR3 protein: CASSVRVEGDSPLHF; CDR3 DNA: TGTGCCAGCAGTGTCCGGGTGGAGGGGGATTCACCCCTCCACTTT
J gene: TRBJ2-1; D gene: NA; V gene: TRBV20-1; clone size: many; CDR3 protein: CSARFSGVNEQFF; CDR3 DNA: TGCAGTGCGAGATTTTCTGGAGTCAATGAGCAGTTCTTC